A single sample is the source of the 29 T cell receptor beta chains below, sequenced in a study of blood T cell repertoires in COVID-19 (dated by TCRdb to 2018 to 2021). Library preparation used the immunoSEQ multiplex PCR assay. Held by TCRdb, this immuneACCESS table contains in-frame sequences only and omits some clones. Under half of the omission traces to an unresolved V gene where checked; the cause of the rest is unknown. The sample includes about 170,000 clones, with about 80% observed a single time. In total, the top ten clones hold 11% of the sample. Sequencing used peripheral blood. Receptor source: a man aged 70-80 years with active or convalescent COVID-19.

This chain links TRBV6-6 with TRBJ1-1, with D unresolved. The V end was cut by 8 bases, the J end by 1 base, with 8 bases between. The CDR3 loop spans 12 amino acids. Germline lookup yields CDR1 MNHNY and CDR2 SVGAGI (reference sequence). The CDR3: CASGRGNTEAFF. CDR3 nucleotides: TGTGCCAGCGGCCGGGGGAACACTGAAGCTTTCTTT.

The chain links TRBV7-8 to TRBJ2-3; D may be TRBD1 (5 bases). The germline gives CDR1 SGHVS, CDR2 FQNEAQ. The CDR3 spans 16 residues. The V end lost 5 bases, the J end lost 10 bases, and 25 bases lay between the germline ends. The CDR3 bases are TGTGCCAGCAGCCCTGACGTAAACCAGGGTTCATCATCGCAGTATTTT. This codes for CASSPDVNQGSSSQYF. Full variable domain (rest looked up from reference TRBV7-8 and TRBJ2-3): GAGVSQSPRYKVAKRGQDVALRCDPISGHVSLFWYQQALGQGPEFLTYFQNEAQLDKSGLPSDRFFAERPEGSVSTLKIQRTQQEDSAVYLCASSPDVNQGSSSQYFGPGTRLTVL.

The rearrangement uses TRBV18 and TRBJ1-1; D perhaps matches TRBD1 (5 bases). From germline, CDR1 is KGHSH and CDR2 LQKENI. The CDR3 has 14 residues. Trimming stripped 3 bases from V and 7 bases from J, with 15 bases between. CDR3 amino acids: CASSPLGGGVEAFF. The CDR3 DNA is TGTGCCAGCTCACCCCTCGGGGGAGGAGTTGAAGCTTTCTTT.

This clone occurred a few times. The chain uses TRBV6-1 and TRBJ1-1; no firm D call. The germline V gene has CDR1 MNHNS and CDR2 SASEGT. Trimming pared 2 bases from V and 7 bases from J, leaving 5 bases between. The CDR3 is made up of 11 amino acids. This CDR3 is CASSEFSEAFF. DNA of the CDR3: TGTGCCAGCAGTGAATTCAGTGAAGCTTTCTTT.

This chain uses TRBV5-1 with TRBJ2-7; D is perhaps TRBD1 (6 bases). Trimming took 3 bases from V and 4 from J, leaving 14 bases between them. This CDR3 region has 14 residues. Germline loops: CDR1 SGHRS, CDR2 YFSETQ. The CDR3: CASSSSGVSYEQYF. CDR3 coding DNA: TGCGCCAGCAGCTCTTCAGGGGTTTCATACGAGCAGTACTTC.

The V gene is TRBV19, the J gene TRBJ2-1; 10 nucleotides line up with TRBD2. After removal of 6 bases from V and 6 bases from J, the junction contained 5 bases not matched to a gene. The CDR3 consists of 14 residues. Germline assignment: CDR1 LNHDA and CDR2 SQIVND (reference sequence). Written as DNA, the CDR3 is TGTGCCAGTAGCGAGCGGGAGGGCCGCAATGAGCAGTTCTTC. Its translation: CASSEREGRNEQFF.

This clone was found once. The DNA of the CDR3 is TGTGCCAGTAGTATGGGACATCAAATCTCTGGAAACACCATATATTTT. This encodes CASSMGHQISGNTIYF. V gene TRBV19 combines with J gene TRBJ1-3, with a tentative D call TRBD1 (6 bases). The CDR3 is 16 amino acids. Per germline, CDR1 LNHDA and CDR2 SQIVND (reference sequence). Trimming left V 3 bases short and J 0 bases short, with 12 bases between. Together with reference TRBV19 and TRBJ1-3, the CDR3 gives the full variable domain: DGGITQSPKYLFRKEGQNVTLSCEQNLNHDAMYWYRQDPGQGLRLIYYSQIVNDFQKGDIAEGYSVSREKKESFPLTVTSAQKNPTAFYLCASSMGHQISGNTIYFGEGSWLTVV.

V gene TRBV19 combines with J gene TRBJ2-1; 7 nucleotides match TRBD2. The CDR3 loop spans 15 amino acids. V lost 1 base to trimming and J lost 4 bases; unmatched junction nucleotides: 4. CDR1 is LNHDA and CDR2 is SQIVND in the germline V gene (reference sequence). CDR3 sequence reads: CASSIGGGGYNEQFF. The CDR3 DNA sequence: TGTGCCAGTAGTATAGGGGGGGGAGGGTACAATGAGCAGTTCTTC.

V and J are TRBV15 and TRBJ2-5; D perhaps matches TRBD1 (5 bases). The germline V gene encodes CDR1 LNHNV and CDR2 YYDKDF (reference sequence). CDR3 length: 14 amino acids. V lost 0 bases, J lost 5 bases, and 10 bases lay in between. Here the CDR3 DNA reads TGTGCCACCAGCAGAGATCAGGGCCCGGAGACCCAGTACTTC. Amino acid sequence: CATSRDQGPETQYF. Full variable domain (outside the CDR3, taken from reference TRBV15 and TRBJ2-5): DAMVIQNPRYQVTQFGKPVTLSCSQTLNHNVMYWYQQKSSQAPKLLFHYYDKDFNNEADTPDNFQSRRPNTSFCFLDIRSPGLGDTAMYLCATSRDQGPETQYFGPGTRLLVL.

The J gene is TRBJ1-5, the V gene TRBV20-1; no clear D. There are 14 residues in the CDR3. Germline V gene lookup returns CDR1 DFQATT and CDR2 SNEGSKA (reference sequence). Trimming stripped 3 bases from V and 2 bases from J, with 11 bases between. CDR3 in DNA: TGCAGTGCTAGTCCGGGTGCGGGCAATCAGCCCCAGCATTTT. This translates into CSASPGAGNQPQHF.

This chain links TRBV2 with TRBJ1-5; D gene ambiguous. There are 14 residues in the CDR3. The V and J ends lost 3 bases and 0 bases respectively, with 6 bases between them. In germline, CDR1 is SNHLY, CDR2 FYNNEI. The CDR3 bases are TGTGCCAGCAGTGACAGGAATAGCAATCAGCCCCAGCATTTT. Amino acid sequence: CASSDRNSNQPQHF. Filled out from reference TRBV2 and TRBJ1-5, the complete variable domain reads EPEVTQTPSHQVTQMGQEVILRCVPISNHLYFYWYRQILGQKVEFLVSFYNNEISEKSEIFDDQFSVERPDGSNFTLKIRSTKLEDSAMYFCASSDRNSNQPQHFGDGTRLSIL.

This clone was counted a few times. The genes are TRBV19 and TRBJ1-1; the D is unclear. V was pared by 3 bases and J by 1 base, with 6 bases between. Looked up from germline, CDR1 is LNHDA and CDR2 is SQIVND (reference sequence). The CDR3 is 13 residues long. The DNA for the CDR3 is TGTGCCAGTAGTATTCCCAGGAACACTGAAGCTTTCTTT. Its translation is CASSIPRNTEAFF.

V gene TRBV4-3 combines with J gene TRBJ2-2; D uncertain. Germline V lookup: CDR1 LGHNA, CDR2 YSLEER. Trimming stripped 3 bases from V and 1 base from J, with 9 bases between. The CDR3 has 15 residues. The DNA of the CDR3 is TGCGCCAGCAGCCAGATACGGAGGAACACCGGGGAGCTGTTTTTT. Its protein product is CASSQIRRNTGELFF.

The chain couples TRBV2 to TRBJ1-2; 8 bases are shared with TRBD1. Germline values: CDR1 SNHLY, CDR2 FYNNEI. V was pared by 7 bases and J by 7 bases, with 5 bases of the junction left unmatched. The CDR3 is 12 residues long. CDR3 protein: CASNGQGGGYTF. The CDR3 nucleotides read TGTGCCAGCAATGGACAGGGCGGTGGCTACACCTTC.

The chain employs TRBV28 and TRBJ1-1, with D unresolved. The germline gives CDR1 MDHEN, CDR2 SYDVKM. This CDR3 has 17 amino acids. The V end lost 3 bases, the J end lost 0 bases, and 17 bases lay between the germline ends. In DNA form, the CDR3 reads TGTGCCAGCAGTTTTTTTGGGAGAGGGCACATGAACACTGAAGCTTTCTTT. Amino acids: CASSFFGRGHMNTEAFF.

The rearrangement joins TRBV7-2 to TRBJ2-2; 8 positions agree with TRBD1. CDR3 size: 16 residues. The junction had 9 bases not matched to a gene; V was cut back by 5 bases and J by 4 bases. Per the germline V gene, CDR1 is SGHTA and CDR2 is FQGNSA. Here the CDR3 reads CASSIQGEAITGELFF. The CDR3 nucleotides read TGTGCCAGCAGCATACAGGGGGAGGCTATCACCGGGGAGCTGTTTTTT.

V gene TRBV2 combines with J gene TRBJ1-1; D is unresolved. Germline loops: CDR1 SNHLY, CDR2 FYNNEI. This CDR3 has 14 amino acids. The germline V and J ends were trimmed by 6 bases and 4 bases, with 15 bases remaining between them. As DNA, the CDR3 is TGTGCCAGCAGCCGCCTCCCGGGATCCACTGAAGCTTTCTTT. Its translation: CASSRLPGSTEAFF.

This chain connects TRBV12-5 to TRBJ2-1; D is uncertain. Germline CDR1 is LGHNT and CDR2 is FRNRAP. Trimming took off 8 bases at V and 0 bases at J, with 11 bases between the two ends. This CDR3 is built from 14 residues. The CDR3 reads CASSSSSSYNEQFF. DNA for the CDR3: TGTGCTAGTAGCAGTTCTAGCTCCTACAATGAGCAGTTCTTC. Full variable domain (missing parts from reference TRBV12-5 and TRBJ2-1): DARVTQTPRHKVTEMGQEVTMRCQPILGHNTVFWYRQTMMQGLELLAYFRNRAPLDDSGMPKDRFSAEMPDATLATLKIQPSEPRDSAVYFCASSSSSSYNEQFFGPGTRLTVL.

The gene calls are TRBV5-1 and TRBJ1-6; 9 bases align to TRBD1. The length of the CDR3 is 15 residues. Unmatched junction bases numbered 3, after V lost 2 bases and J lost 6 bases. Germline V lookup: CDR1 SGHRS, CDR2 YFSETQ. Here the CDR3 DNA reads TGCGCCAGCAGCTTTCCGGACAGGGGTAATTCACCCCTCCACTTT. This codes for CASSFPDRGNSPLHF.

The chain uses TRBV29-1 and TRBJ1-3; D is ambiguous. The germline V gene encodes CDR1 SQVTM and CDR2 ANQGSEA. V was clipped by 5 bases and J by 2 bases, with 16 bases between them. This CDR3 is built from 15 residues. The CDR3 here is CSVITPRGTGNTIYF. CDR3 sequence (DNA): TGCAGCGTTATAACCCCGAGAGGGACTGGAAACACCATATATTTT.

This clone was observed a handful of times. The chain is built from TRBV20-1 and TRBJ1-6; TRBD1 agrees at 7 bases. V gave up 6 bases and J gave up 9 bases; unmatched junction bases: 2. The length of the CDR3 is 11 residues. CDR1 is DFQATT and CDR2 is SNEGSKA in the germline V gene (reference sequence). CDR3 nucleotides: TGCAGTGCCCACAGGGGTTCACCCCTCCACTTT. Translated: CSAHRGSPLHF.

This clone was picked up one time. The rearrangement joins TRBV5-5 to TRBJ2-7, with 7 bases aligning to TRBD1. Germline CDR1 is SGHKS and CDR2 is YYEKEE (reference sequence). Unmatched junction bases numbered 6, after V lost 3 bases and J lost 3 bases. CDR3 length: 14 residues. CDR3 DNA: TGTGCCAGCAGCTCAAGGGGGCCCTACTACGAGCAGTACTTC. Its protein product is CASSSRGPYYEQYF.

The chain couples TRBV6-5 to TRBJ1-5; D remains ambiguous. V shed 2 bases and J shed 2 bases, with 10 bases lying between them. From germline, CDR1 is MNHEY and CDR2 SVGAGI. The CDR3 covers 15 residues. The CDR3 DNA reads TGTGCCAGCAGTTACGGGCCATTTGGCAATCAGCCCCAGCATTTT. Its protein is CASSYGPFGNQPQHF.

The chain uses TRBV27 and TRBJ2-3, with 7 bases identical to TRBD2. The length of the CDR3 is 13 residues. V gave up 2 bases and J gave up 6 bases; unmatched junction bases: 2. Germline values: CDR1 MNHEY, CDR2 SMNVEV (reference sequence). CDR3 nucleotides: TGTGCCAGCAGTTTAAGGCGGGGGGATACGCAGTATTTT. It translates to CASSLRRGDTQYF.

The chain recombines TRBV19 with TRBJ2-7; D gene uncertain. The CDR3 is 12 residues long. V lost 5 bases to trimming and J lost 0 bases, with 5 bases between them. Germline V gene sequence: CDR1 LNHDA, CDR2 SQIVND (reference sequence). CDR3 protein: CASSPSSYEQYF. The CDR3 coding sequence is TGTGCCAGTAGTCCGAGCTCCTACGAGCAGTACTTC. Drawing the rest from reference TRBV19 and TRBJ2-7, the complete variable domain is DGGITQSPKYLFRKEGQNVTLSCEQNLNHDAMYWYRQDPGQGLRLIYYSQIVNDFQKGDIAEGYSVSREKKESFPLTVTSAQKNPTAFYLCASSPSSYEQYFGPGTRLTVT.

This clone appeared once. This rearrangement joins TRBV13 to TRBJ2-7; D remains unclear. This CDR3 contains 13 residues. V was shortened by 4 bases and J by 2 bases, with 9 bases between the two germline ends. Germline V gene sequence: CDR1 PRHDT, CDR2 FYEKMQ (reference sequence). DNA of the CDR3: TGTGCCAGCAGCTCCCTGGCCCCCTACGAGCAGTACTTC. Amino acid sequence: CASSSLAPYEQYF. Using reference TRBV13 and TRBJ2-7 for the parts outside the CDR3, the full variable domain is AAGVIQSPRHLIKEKRETATLKCYPIPRHDTVYWYQQGPGQDPQFLISFYEKMQSDKGSIPDRFSAQQFSDYHSELNMSSLELGDSALYFCASSSLAPYEQYFGPGTRLTVT.

The chain couples TRBV24-1 to TRBJ2-3; the match to TRBD1 covers 12 bases. V lost 4 bases, J lost 5 bases, and 9 bases stayed unmatched. Germline CDR1 KGHDR, CDR2 SFDVKD. This CDR3 region has 17 residues. In nucleotides, the CDR3 is TGTGCCACCAGTGACCCAAGCCGGGACAGGGGGCGAGATACGCAGTATTTT. Protein: CATSDPSRDRGRDTQYF.

The rearrangement joins TRBV4-3 to TRBJ1-5, with D unresolved. The CDR3 runs to 13 residues. Germline values: CDR1 LGHNA, CDR2 YSLEER. The germline V and J ends were trimmed by 0 bases and 8 bases, with 8 bases remaining between them. The CDR3 reads CASSQEWAEPQHF. Written as DNA, the CDR3 is TGCGCCAGCAGCCAAGAATGGGCAGAGCCCCAGCATTTT.

This clone was observed a single time. V is TRBV3-1 (or the pseudogene TRBV3-2) and J is TRBJ2-7; 8 bases are a match to TRBD1. The germline CDR1 and CDR2 sequences are LGHDT and YNNKEL (reference sequence). With V trimmed by 4 bases and J by 9 bases, 8 bases remained unmatched. This CDR3 has 13 residues. CDR3 in amino acids: CASSPDRVGRQYF. The CDR3 DNA is TGTGCCAGCAGCCCGGACAGGGTAGGAAGGCAGTACTTC.